Shown below are 15 T cell receptor beta chains from a single sample sequenced in a study of Graves' ophthalmopathy and Graves' hyperthyroidism. Using RNA transcripts, the TCR beta CDR3 regions were amplified. Amplification began with first-round RT-PCR using HTBI primers, then second-round multiplex PCR was performed. One entry per CDR3 protein, called by TCRdb with MiXCR from the multiplex PCR reads. The table records hundreds of thousands of distinct CDR3 sequences, approximately 14% of them present only once. Sequenced sample: blood. Every receptor here comes from a young woman with Graves' ophthalmopathy.

At least ten counts were recorded for this clonotype. The gene calls are TRBV5-6 and TRBJ1-1; 8 nucleotides agree with TRBD1. CDR3 size: 13 residues. Germline V gene lookup returns CDR1 SGHDT and CDR2 YYEEEE. V lost 0 bases to trimming and J lost 7 bases; unmatched junction nucleotides: 2. The CDR3 DNA reads TGTGCCAGCAGCTTGGGACAGGGGAATGAAGCTTTCTTT. Its translation: CASSLGQGNEAFF.

The table lists this clonotype with a few counts. This chain connects TRBV12-3 or TRBV12-4 to TRBJ2-7; 12 nucleotides line up with TRBD2. Trimming cost V 8 bases and J 3 bases; bases outside gene matches: 8. This CDR3 has 15 residues. CDR3 DNA: TGTGCCAGCTCCGACGGACTAGCGGGATTCTACGAGCAGTACTTC. Translating gives CASSDGLAGFYEQYF.

This clonotype showed up many times. This chain links TRBV6-5 with TRBJ1-1; no reliable D call. There are 13 residues in the CDR3. With 2 bases removed from V and 11 bases from J, the gap between germline ends came to 15 bases. CDR1 is MNHEY, CDR2 SVGAGI, per germline. CDR3 DNA: TGTGCCAGCAGTTACACCGTTGAGACCAATGCTTTCTTT. This translates into CASSYTVETNAFF.

This clonotype occurred a few times. An end of the junction differs from the germline gene, which may be a read error. The V call is TRBV6-1, the J call TRBJ2-4; D remains ambiguous. The CDR3 sequence is 14 residues long. The V gene's germline CDR1 is MNHNS and CDR2 SASEGT. The CDR3 sequence: CASSATGGGNIKYF. In DNA form, the CDR3 reads TGTGCCAGCAGTGCCACCGGCGGTGGGAACATTAAGTACTTC.

The sample holds many counts of this clonotype. V usage is TRBV19 and J usage is TRBJ1-1; possible D gene TRBD1, 5 bases. CDR3 size: 13 residues. V lost 4 bases to trimming and J lost 4 bases, with 10 bases between them. Per the germline V gene, CDR1 is LNHDA and CDR2 is SQIVND (reference sequence). The CDR3 spells CASSRGRGTEAFF. As DNA, the CDR3 is TGTGCCAGTAGTAGGGGACGGGGCACTGAAGCTTTCTTT. The whole variable domain, filled in from reference TRBV19 and TRBJ1-1, reads DGGITQSPKYLFRKEGQNVTLSCEQNLNHDAMYWYRQDPGQGLRLIYYSQIVNDFQKGDIAEGYSVSREKKESFPLTVTSAQKNPTAFYLCASSRGRGTEAFFGQGTRLTVV.

The J gene is TRBJ2-5, the V gene TRBV6-2 or TRBV6-3, with 8 bases lining up with TRBD2. CDR1 is MNHEY and CDR2 is SVGEGT in the germline V gene. This CDR3 region has 16 residues. V was pared by 0 bases and J by 5 bases, with 8 bases of the junction left unmatched. The CDR3 is CASSYSPAGDGETQYF. The CDR3, as DNA: TGTGCCAGCAGTTACTCTCCAGCGGGAGATGGTGAGACCCAGTACTTC.

This clonotype appeared many times. In DNA, the CDR3 is TGTGCCAGCAGTGAAATACAGCCTCCCTACGAGCAGTACTTC. This gives the protein CASSEIQPPYEQYF. The chain is built from TRBV6-1 and TRBJ2-7, with D hard to call. The CDR3 totals 14 residues. Germline CDR1 and CDR2: MNHNS and SASEGT. V lost 2 bases to trimming and J lost 2 bases, with 10 bases between them.

This clonotype occurred many times. The chain combines TRBV24-1 with TRBJ2-6, with D unresolved. CDR1 and CDR2 from the germline V gene are KGHDR and SFDVKD. The CDR3 has 16 amino acids. The V gene lost 4 bases and the J gene lost 6 bases, with 15 bases spanning the gap. For the CDR3, the DNA is TGTGCCACCAGTGAAGGAGAGTCTCCTGAGGCCAACGTCCTGACTTTC. Protein product: CATSEGESPEANVLTF.

This clonotype came up many times. V usage is TRBV28 and J usage is TRBJ1-1; 7 bases align to TRBD1. The CDR3 runs to 12 residues. The junction had 4 bases not matched to a gene; V was cut back by 1 base and J by 11 bases. The germline CDR1 and CDR2 sequences are MDHEN and SYDVKM. As DNA, the CDR3 is TGTGCCAGCAGTTTATTCAGGGGGGGGGCTTTCTTT. Translated, it gives CASSLFRGGAFF.

This clonotype was counted ten times or more. The rearrangement joins TRBV12-3 or TRBV12-4 to TRBJ1-5; D not certain. The CDR3 sequence is 14 residues long. V lost 6 bases to trimming and J lost 3 bases, with 12 bases between them. In nucleotides, the CDR3 is TGTGCCAGCAGCCAGACAAGTAACAATCAGCCCCAGCATTTT. It encodes CASSQTSNNQPQHF.

The chain recombines TRBV12-3 or TRBV12-4 with TRBJ1-3; the D gene is possibly TRBD1 (6 bases). The ends were cut back, 8 bases at V and 0 bases at J, with 17 bases in the middle. The CDR3 is 16 amino acids. As DNA, the CDR3 is TGTGCCAGCCACCGTACCCCGGGGGCCTCTGGAAACACCATATATTTT. Encoded protein: CASHRTPGASGNTIYF.

The chain combines TRBV12-3 or TRBV12-4 with TRBJ2-7; 10 positions agree with TRBD1. This CDR3 is 16 amino acids long. J lost 6 bases, V lost 2 bases, and 10 bases had no gene match. CDR3 residues: CASSLRFGTGVREQYF. Written as DNA, the CDR3 is TGTGCCAGCAGTTTAAGGTTCGGGACAGGGGTGCGCGAGCAGTACTTC.

Many counts were recorded for this clonotype. J is TRBJ1-1 and V is TRBV6-5; D unresolved. The V end lost 8 bases, the J end lost 0 bases, and 13 bases lay between the germline ends. The CDR3 is 14 residues long. The germline CDR1 and CDR2 sequences are MNHEY and SVGAGI. CDR3 region: CASEFIRLNTEAFF. In DNA, the CDR3 is TGTGCCAGCGAATTCATTAGATTGAACACTGAAGCTTTCTTT.

In the case of this clonotype: This may stem from a read error, because a much larger clone lies one nucleotide away. This rearrangement joins TRBV30 to TRBJ1-1, with D maybe TRBD1 (6 bases). This CDR3 is built from 12 residues. CDR1 is GTSNPN and CDR2 is SVGIG in the germline V gene (reference sequence). The CDR3 sequence: CALSPGGTEACF. CDR3 in DNA: TGTGCCCTTAGCCCCGGGGGCACTGAAGCTTGCTTT.

At least ten counts were recorded for this clonotype. Here the CDR3 DNA reads TGTGCCTCCGGGAGGCCGATGAACACTGAAGCTTTCTTT. This codes for CASGRPMNTEAFF. The chain couples TRBV30 to TRBJ1-1; D gene unclear. The CDR3 sequence is 13 residues long. Trimming took off 7 bases at V and 0 bases at J, with 12 bases between the two ends. The germline gives CDR1 GTSNPN, CDR2 SVGIG (reference sequence).